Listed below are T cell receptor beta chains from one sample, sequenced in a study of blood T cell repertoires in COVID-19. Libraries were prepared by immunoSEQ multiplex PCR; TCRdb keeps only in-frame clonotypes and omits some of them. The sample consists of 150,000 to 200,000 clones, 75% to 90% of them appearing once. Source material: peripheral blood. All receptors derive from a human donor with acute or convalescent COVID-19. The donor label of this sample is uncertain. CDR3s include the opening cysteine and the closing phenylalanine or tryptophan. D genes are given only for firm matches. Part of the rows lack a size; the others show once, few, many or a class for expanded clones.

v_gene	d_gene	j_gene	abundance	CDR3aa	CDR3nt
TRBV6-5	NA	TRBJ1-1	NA	CASSYSGLRDTEAFF	TGTGCCAGCAGTTACTCTGGGCTGAGGGACACTGAAGCTTTCTTT
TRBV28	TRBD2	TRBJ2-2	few	CARTGTSVNTGELFF	TGTGCCCGTACCGGGACTAGCGTTAACACCGGGGAGCTGTTTTTT
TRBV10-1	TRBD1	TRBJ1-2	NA	CASSESGRPGTANYGYTF	TGCGCCAGCAGTGAGTCGGGCCGACCAGGGACAGCTAACTATGGCTACACCTTC
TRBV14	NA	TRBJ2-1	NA	CASSQRGGSYNEQFF	TGTGCCAGCAGCCAAAGGGGGGGCTCCTACAATGAGCAGTTCTTC
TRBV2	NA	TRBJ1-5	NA	CASSQESGNVNQPQHF	TGTGCCAGCAGCCAAGAGTCAGGGAATGTCAATCAGCCCCAGCATTTT
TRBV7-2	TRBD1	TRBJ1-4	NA	CASSLESQGAATNEKLFF	TGTGCCAGCAGCTTAGAGTCCCAGGGGGCGGCTACTAATGAAAAACTGTTTTTT
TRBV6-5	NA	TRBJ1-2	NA	CASYYMGPGYTF	TGTGCCAGCTATTACATGGGGCCTGGCTACACCTTC
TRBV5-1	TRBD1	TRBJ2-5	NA	CASSMTTGQETQYF	TGCGCCAGCAGTATGACGACAGGGCAAGAGACCCAGTACTTC
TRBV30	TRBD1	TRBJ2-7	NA	CASRKRGPPYEQYF	TGTGCCTCGAGAAAAAGGGGGCCCCCCTACGAGCAGTACTTC
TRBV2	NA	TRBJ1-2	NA	CASIWRSRGDYGYTF	TGTGCCAGCATATGGAGAAGCAGGGGCGACTATGGCTACACCTTC
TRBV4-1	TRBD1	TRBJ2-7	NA	CASSSPIPGQGIDEQYF	TGCGCCAGCAGCTCTCCAATTCCGGGACAGGGGATCGACGAGCAGTACTTC
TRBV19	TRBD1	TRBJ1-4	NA	CASRGTEFNEKLFF	TGTGCCAGTAGGGGGACAGAATTTAATGAAAAACTGTTTTTT
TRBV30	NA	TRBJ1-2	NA	CAWSEDSHYGYTF	TGTGCCTGGAGCGAGGACAGTCACTATGGCTACACCTTC
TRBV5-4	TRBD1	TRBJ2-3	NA	CASSPDRGLISGTDTQYF	TGTGCCAGCAGCCCGGACAGGGGGCTGATTTCTGGCACAGATACGCAGTATTTT
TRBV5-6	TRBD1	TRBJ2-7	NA	CASSLYRGSYEQYF	TGTGCCAGCAGCCTGTACAGGGGGTCTTACGAGCAGTACTTC
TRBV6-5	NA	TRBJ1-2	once	CASQNLRTTDYGYTF	TGTGCCAGCCAAAATTTACGGACAACTGACTATGGCTACACCTTC
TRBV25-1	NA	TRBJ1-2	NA	CASSEVEDYGYTF	TGTGCCAGCAGTGAGGTTGAGGATTATGGCTACACCTTC
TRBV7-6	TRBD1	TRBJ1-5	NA	CASSAGQTREPQHF	TGTGCCAGCAGCGCGGGACAGACGAGAGAGCCCCAGCATTTT
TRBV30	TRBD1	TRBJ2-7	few	CAWTRDRAPHEQYF	TGTGCCTGGACAAGGGACAGGGCCCCCCACGAGCAGTACTTC
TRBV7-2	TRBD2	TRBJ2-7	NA	CASSFQGGGQRSYEQYF	TGTGCCAGCAGCTTTCAGGGCGGGGGGCAGCGCTCCTACGAGCAGTACTTC
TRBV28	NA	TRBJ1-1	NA	CASSTGGVVQNTEAFF	TGTGCCAGCAGTACGGGGGGCGTGGTCCAGAACACTGAAGCTTTCTTT
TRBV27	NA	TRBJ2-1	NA	CASSPQGPRYNEQFF	TGTGCCAGCAGTCCACAGGGACCTCGGTACAATGAGCAGTTCTTC
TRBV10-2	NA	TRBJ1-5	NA	CASSPDRSAQHF	TGCGCCAGCAGTCCCGACAGGTCCGCCCAGCATTTT
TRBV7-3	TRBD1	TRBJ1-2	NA	CASSLLEGAGGYTF	TGTGCCAGCAGCTTACTAGAGGGGGCCGGTGGCTACACCTTC
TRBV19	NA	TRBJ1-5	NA	CASRPSGYSNQPQHF	TGTGCCAGTAGGCCGTCGGGTTATAGCAATCAGCCCCAGCATTTT
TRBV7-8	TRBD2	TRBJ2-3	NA	CASSLDRGLAGGDTQYF	TGTGCCAGCAGCTTAGATCGGGGACTAGCGGGTGGCGATACGCAGTATTTT
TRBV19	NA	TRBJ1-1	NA	CASSIMGRNTEAFF	TGTGCCAGTAGTATCATGGGCAGGAACACTGAAGCTTTCTTT
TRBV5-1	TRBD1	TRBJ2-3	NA	CASSSSPGTGPDTQYF	TGCGCCAGCAGCTCATCCCCCGGGACAGGGCCAGATACGCAGTATTTT
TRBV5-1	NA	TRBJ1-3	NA	CASSSGSGSGNTIYF	TGCGCCAGCAGCTCTGGTAGCGGCTCTGGAAACACCATATATTTT
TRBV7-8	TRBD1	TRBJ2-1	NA	CASSLEGGLSYNEQFF	TGTGCCAGCAGCTTAGAAGGGGGCCTCTCCTACAATGAGCAGTTCTTC
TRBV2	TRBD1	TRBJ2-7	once	CASSGTGDEQYF	TGTGCCAGCAGTGGAACAGGGGACGAGCAGTACTTC
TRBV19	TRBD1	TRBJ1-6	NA	CASSQGARTPLHF	TGTGCCAGTAGCCAGGGGGCGCGAACACCCCTCCACTTT
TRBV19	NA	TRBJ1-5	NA	CASSMEEGRGQGWPQHF	TGTGCCAGTAGTATGGAAGAGGGGAGGGGCCAGGGATGGCCCCAGCATTTT
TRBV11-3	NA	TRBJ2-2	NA	CASSFITGELFF	TGTGCCAGCAGCTTTATAACCGGGGAGCTGTTTTTT
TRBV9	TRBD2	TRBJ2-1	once	CASSVAGVGLAGGNEQFF	TGTGCCAGCAGCGTAGCTGGAGTTGGGCTAGCGGGGGGGAATGAGCAGTTCTTC
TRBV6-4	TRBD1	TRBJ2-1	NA	CASAGQGGNEQFF	TGTGCCAGCGCTGGACAGGGTGGCAATGAGCAGTTCTTC
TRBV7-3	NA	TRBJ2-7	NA	CASSLSGQHYEQYF	TGTGCCAGCAGCTTGTCCGGACAACACTACGAGCAGTACTTC
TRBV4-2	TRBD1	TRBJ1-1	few	CASSQGAGQESGADF	TGTGCCAGCAGCCAGGGGGCTGGACAGGAAAGTGGGGCAGACTTT
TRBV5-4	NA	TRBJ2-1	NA	CASSPPGLQTYNEQFF	TGTGCCAGCAGCCCACCGGGATTGCAAACCTACAATGAGCAGTTCTTC
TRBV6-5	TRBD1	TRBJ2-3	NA	CASSQDRASTDTQYF	TGTGCCAGCAGCCAAGACAGGGCTAGCACAGATACGCAGTATTTT
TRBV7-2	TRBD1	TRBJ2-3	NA	CASSLGGTGNTDTQYF	TGTGCCAGCAGCTTAGGGGGGACAGGGAACACAGATACGCAGTATTTT
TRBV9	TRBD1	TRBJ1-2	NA	CASSPDSGGHGYTF	TGTGCCAGCAGCCCAGACTCAGGGGGCCACGGCTACACCTTC
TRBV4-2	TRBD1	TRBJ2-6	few	CASSLGDSYSGANVLTF	TGTGCCAGCAGCCTCGGGGACAGCTACTCTGGGGCCAACGTCCTGACTTTC
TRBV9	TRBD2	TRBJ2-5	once	CASSLGLAAETQYF	TGTGCCAGCAGCCTCGGACTAGCGGCAGAGACCCAGTACTTC
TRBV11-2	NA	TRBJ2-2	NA	CASSPSFTGELFF	TGTGCCAGCAGCCCCTCCTTCACCGGGGAGCTGTTTTTT
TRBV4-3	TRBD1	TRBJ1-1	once	CASSQPGQGNTEAFF	TGCGCCAGCAGCCAACCCGGACAGGGGAACACTGAAGCTTTCTTT
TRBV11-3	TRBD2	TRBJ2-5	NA	CASSSLLGSGGQETQYF	TGTGCCAGCAGCTCCCTCCTGGGGAGCGGGGGGCAAGAGACCCAGTACTTC
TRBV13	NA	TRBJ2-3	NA	CASSLGGGRPSDTQYF	TGTGCCAGCAGCTTAGGCGGGGGGCGTCCTTCAGATACGCAGTATTTT
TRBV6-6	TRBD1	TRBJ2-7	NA	CASIQGAGGVYEQYF	TGTGCCAGCATCCAAGGGGCAGGGGGCGTTTACGAGCAGTACTTC
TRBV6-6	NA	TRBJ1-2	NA	CASSHREGRSYGYTF	TGTGCCAGCAGTCACAGGGAGGGGAGGAGCTATGGCTACACCTTC
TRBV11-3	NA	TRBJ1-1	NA	CASSLMRTVNTEAFF	TGTGCCAGCAGCTTAATGCGGACAGTAAACACTGAAGCTTTCTTT
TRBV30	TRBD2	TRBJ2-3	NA	CAWSVAGSTDTQYF	TGTGCCTGGAGTGTAGCGGGGAGCACAGATACGCAGTATTTT
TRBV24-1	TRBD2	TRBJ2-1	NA	CATSDPSGGPNNEQFF	TGTGCCACCAGTGATCCTAGCGGGGGGCCGAACAATGAGCAGTTCTTC